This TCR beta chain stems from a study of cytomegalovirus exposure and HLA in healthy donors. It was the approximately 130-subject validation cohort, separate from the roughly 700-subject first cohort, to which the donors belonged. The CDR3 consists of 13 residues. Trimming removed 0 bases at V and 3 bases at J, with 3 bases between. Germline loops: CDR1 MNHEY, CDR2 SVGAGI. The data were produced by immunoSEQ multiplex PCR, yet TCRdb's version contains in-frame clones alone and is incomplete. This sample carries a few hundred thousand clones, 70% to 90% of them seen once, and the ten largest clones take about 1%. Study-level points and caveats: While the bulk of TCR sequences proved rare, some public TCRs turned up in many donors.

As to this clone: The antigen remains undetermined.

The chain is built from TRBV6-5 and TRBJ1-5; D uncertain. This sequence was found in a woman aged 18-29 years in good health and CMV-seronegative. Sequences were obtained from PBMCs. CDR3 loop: CASSYSFNQPQHF. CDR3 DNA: TGTGCCAGCAGTTACTCCTTCAATCAGCCCCAGCATTTT.